This T cell receptor beta chain originates from a study of T-cell memory formation after mild COVID-19. This CDR3 contains 13 residues. V was shortened by 4 bases and J by 2 bases, with 7 bases between the two germline ends. Germline loops: CDR1 SGHTA, CDR2 FQGNSA. This clonotype was detected ten times or more. Its antigen is currently unknown. The study, taken as a whole, reports: A second wave expanding day 15 to 37 was CD4+-biased; contracting clones were balanced. In pre-infection memory, a portion of responding clones appeared, which suggested that cross-reactive memory joined. Largely, contracting CD4+ clones fell within CM and EM, and contracting CD8+ clones within EMRA.

A single record per CDR3 protein comes from TCRdb applying MiXCR to the 5' RACE reads. The sample consists of 550,000 to 600,000 distinct CDR3 sequences, roughly 17% of them appearing once. The J gene is TRBJ2-3, the V gene TRBV7-2; no definite D call. Sample: PBMCs or a T cell subset sorted from them (not recorded which). This TCR came from an adult woman who had mild COVID-19 (a few samples of this study predate the infection). Cell type and time point are not known. CDR3 sequence: CASSSLHTDTQYF. In DNA, the CDR3 is TGTGCCAGCAGCTCCTTGCACACAGATACGCAGTATTTT.